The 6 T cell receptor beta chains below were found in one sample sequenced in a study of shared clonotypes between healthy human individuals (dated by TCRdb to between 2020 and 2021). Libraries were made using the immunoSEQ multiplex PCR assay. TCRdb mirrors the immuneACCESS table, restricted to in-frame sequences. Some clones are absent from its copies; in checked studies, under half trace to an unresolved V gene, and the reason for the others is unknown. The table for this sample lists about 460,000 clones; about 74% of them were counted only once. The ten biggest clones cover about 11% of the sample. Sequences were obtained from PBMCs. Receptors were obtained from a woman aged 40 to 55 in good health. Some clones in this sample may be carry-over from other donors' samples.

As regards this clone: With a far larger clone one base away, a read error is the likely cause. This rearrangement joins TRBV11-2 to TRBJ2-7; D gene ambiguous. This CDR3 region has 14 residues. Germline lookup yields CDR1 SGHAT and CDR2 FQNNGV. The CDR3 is CACSLGLGSYEQYF. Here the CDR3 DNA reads TGTGCCTGCAGCTTAGGGTTAGGCTCCTACGAGCAGTACTTC.

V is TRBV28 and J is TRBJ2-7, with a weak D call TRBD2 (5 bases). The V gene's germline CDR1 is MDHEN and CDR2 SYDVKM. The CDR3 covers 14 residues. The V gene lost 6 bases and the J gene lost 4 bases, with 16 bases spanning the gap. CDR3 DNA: TGTGCCAGCAGCCTAGCCGCTCGGGGATACGAGCAGTACTTC. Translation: CASSLAARGYEQYF.

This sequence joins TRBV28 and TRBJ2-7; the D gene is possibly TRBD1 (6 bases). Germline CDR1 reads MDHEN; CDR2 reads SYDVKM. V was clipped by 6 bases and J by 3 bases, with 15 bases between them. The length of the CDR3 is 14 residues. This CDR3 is CASSINRDDYEQYF. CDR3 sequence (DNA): TGTGCCAGCAGCATAAACAGGGACGACTACGAGCAGTACTTC. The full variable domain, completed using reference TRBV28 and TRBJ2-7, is DVKVTQSSRYLVKRTGEKVFLECVQDMDHENMFWYRQDPGLGLRLIYFSYDVKMKEKGDIPEGYSVSREKKERFSLILESASTNQTSMYLCASSINRDDYEQYFGPGTRLTVT.

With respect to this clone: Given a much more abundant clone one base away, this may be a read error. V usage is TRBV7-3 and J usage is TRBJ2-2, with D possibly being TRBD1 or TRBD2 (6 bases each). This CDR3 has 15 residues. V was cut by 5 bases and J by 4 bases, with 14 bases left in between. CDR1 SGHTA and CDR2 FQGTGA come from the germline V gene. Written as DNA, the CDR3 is TGTGCCAGCAGCCCCCGCGAGGGGGGCACCGGGGAGCTGTTTTTT. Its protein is CASSPREGGTGELFF. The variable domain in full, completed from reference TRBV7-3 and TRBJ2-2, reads GAGVSQTPSNKVTEKGKYVELRCDPISGHTALYWYRQSLGQGPEFLIYFQGTGAADDSGLPNDRFFAVRPEGSVSTLKIQRTERGDSAVYLCASSPREGGTGELFFGEGSRLTVL.

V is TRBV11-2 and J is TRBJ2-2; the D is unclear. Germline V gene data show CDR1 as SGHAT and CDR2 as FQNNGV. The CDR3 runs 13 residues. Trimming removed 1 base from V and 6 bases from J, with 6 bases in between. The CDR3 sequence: CASSLAGSGELFF. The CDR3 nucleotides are TGTGCCAGCAGCTTAGCTGGGTCCGGGGAGCTGTTTTTT.

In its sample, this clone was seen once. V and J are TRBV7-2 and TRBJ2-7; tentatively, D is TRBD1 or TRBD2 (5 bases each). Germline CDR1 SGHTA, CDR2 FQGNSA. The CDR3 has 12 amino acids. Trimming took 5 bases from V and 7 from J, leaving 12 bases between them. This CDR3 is CASSHPGTEQYF. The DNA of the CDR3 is TGTGCCAGCAGCCACCCGGGGACGGAGCAGTACTTC.